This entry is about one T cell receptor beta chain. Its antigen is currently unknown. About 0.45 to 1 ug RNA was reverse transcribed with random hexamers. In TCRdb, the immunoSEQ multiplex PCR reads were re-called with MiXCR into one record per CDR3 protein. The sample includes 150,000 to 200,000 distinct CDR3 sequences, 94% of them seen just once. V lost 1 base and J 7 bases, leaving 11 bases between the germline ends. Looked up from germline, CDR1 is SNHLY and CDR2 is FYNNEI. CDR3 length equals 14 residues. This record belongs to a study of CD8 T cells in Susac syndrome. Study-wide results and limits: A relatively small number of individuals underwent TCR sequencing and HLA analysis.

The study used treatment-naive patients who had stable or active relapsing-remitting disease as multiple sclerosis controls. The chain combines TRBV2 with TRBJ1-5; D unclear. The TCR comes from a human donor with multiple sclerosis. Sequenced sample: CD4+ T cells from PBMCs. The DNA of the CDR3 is TGTGCCAGCAGTGAAGAGCTGGTCATCCAGCCCCAGCATTTT. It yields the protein CASSEELVIQPQHF.